A selection of T cell receptor beta chains follows, all from one sample in a study of blood T cell repertoires in COVID-19. TCRdb's copy holds only in-frame clones and misses some; the assay was immunoSEQ multiplex PCR. The profile shows approximately 450,000 clones, around 89% of them singletons. Material: PBMCs or T cells enriched from blood (not recorded which). These receptors originate from a man aged 30 to 45 who had recovered from COVID-19. The CDR3 runs from the conserved cysteine through the conserved F or W. The D gene is left open where the match is weak. Expanded clones are given a class, and other clones once, few, many or no size at all.

abundance	len	d_gene	j_gene	v_gene	CDR3aa	CDR3nt
.	19	.	TRBJ2-1	TRBV3-1/TRBV3-2	CASSQDRSAGRRADNEQFF	TGTGCCAGCAGCCAAGATAGGAGTGCTGGGAGAAGAGCAGACAATGAGCAGTTCTTC
.	15	TRBD2	TRBJ2-1	TRBV27	CASSNLAGAYNEQFF	TGTGCCAGCAGTAATCTAGCGGGAGCTTACAATGAGCAGTTCTTC
.	13	.	TRBJ1-1	TRBV7-9	CASSDGGIAEAFF	TGTGCCAGCAGTGATGGGGGGATCGCTGAAGCTTTCTTT
.	14	TRBD1	TRBJ1-2	TRBV5-1	CASSLENRGDGYTF	TGCGCCAGCAGCTTGGAAAACAGGGGGGATGGCTACACCTTC
.	15	TRBD1	TRBJ1-2	TRBV6-6	CASRRTTGGGYGYTF	TGTGCCAGCAGACGGACGACAGGGGGCGGCTATGGCTACACCTTC
.	15	.	TRBJ2-1	TRBV30	CAWSVNLAPYNEQFF	TGTGCCTGGAGTGTAAACCTAGCGCCTTACAATGAGCAGTTCTTC
.	13	.	TRBJ2-5	TRBV5-1	CASSLGGGETQYF	TGCGCCAGCAGCTTGGGGGGCGGTGAGACCCAGTACTTC
.	14	.	TRBJ1-3	TRBV28	CASRGQGPGNTIYF	TGTGCCAGCAGAGGCCAGGGGCCCGGAAACACCATATATTTT
.	12	TRBD1	TRBJ1-1	TRBV3-1/TRBV3-2	CASSRQGAEAFF	TGTGCCAGCAGCCGACAGGGGGCTGAAGCTTTCTTT
.	14	.	TRBJ1-1	TRBV6-1	CASSENTVNTEAFF	TGTGCCAGCAGTGAAAATACAGTGAACACTGAAGCTTTCTTT
.	20	TRBD2	TRBJ2-1	TRBV7-3	CASSLNPGLAGPASYNEQFF	TGTGCCAGCAGCTTAAATCCGGGACTAGCGGGACCAGCCTCCTACAATGAGCAGTTCTTC
.	17	.	TRBJ2-5	TRBV5-4	CASSLGLARGGQETQYF	TGTGCCAGCAGCTTAGGGCTAGCTCGTGGAGGGCAAGAGACCCAGTACTTC
.	14	TRBD1	TRBJ1-2	TRBV13	CASSVGTGGDGYTF	TGTGCCAGCAGCGTGGGGACAGGGGGCGATGGCTACACCTTC
.	13	TRBD1	TRBJ2-3	TRBV29-1	CSVEGQGTDTQYF	TGCAGCGTTGAGGGACAGGGGACAGATACGCAGTATTTT
.	13	.	TRBJ1-2	TRBV18	CASSPGQNYGYTF	TGTGCCAGCTCACCAGGTCAGAACTATGGCTACACCTTC
.	15	TRBD2	TRBJ2-1	TRBV29-1	CSVETTSGSYNEQFF	TGCAGCGTCGAAACGACTAGCGGGAGCTACAATGAGCAGTTCTTC
.	16	TRBD2	TRBJ2-7	TRBV15	CATSRDLAAGVYEQYF	TGTGCCACCAGCAGAGATTTAGCAGCGGGAGTATACGAGCAGTACTTC
.	19	TRBD2	TRBJ2-1	TRBV5-1	CASSYGLGLRREGADEQFF	TGCGCCAGCAGCTACGGGCTGGGGCTGAGGCGGGAGGGGGCGGATGAGCAGTTCTTC
.	17	TRBD2	TRBJ2-3	TRBV6-1	CASSATLAGSSTDTQYF	TGTGCCAGCAGTGCTACCCTAGCGGGGTCTAGCACAGATACGCAGTATTTT
.	13	.	TRBJ1-2	TRBV12-3/TRBV12-4	CASSFQGNYGYTF	TGTGCCAGCAGTTTTCAGGGCAACTATGGCTACACCTTC
.	13	TRBD1	TRBJ1-2	TRBV28	CASSPNRGLGYTF	TGTGCCAGCAGTCCCAACAGGGGGTTAGGCTACACCTTC
.	15	.	TRBJ1-2	TRBV11-2	CASSPPRTVPGGYTF	TGTGCCAGCAGCCCCCCCCGGACAGTACCGGGAGGCTACACCTTC
.	13	.	TRBJ1-4	TRBV5-1	CASGEGISEKLFF	TGCGCCAGTGGAGAGGGCATAAGTGAAAAACTGTTTTTT
once	15	TRBD2	TRBJ2-2	TRBV2	CASSPVGLATGELFF	TGTGCCAGCAGTCCGGTGGGACTAGCGACCGGGGAGCTGTTTTTT
once	13	TRBD1	TRBJ2-7	TRBV30	CAWALQGPYEQYF	TGTGCCTGGGCTTTACAGGGGCCCTACGAGCAGTACTTC
.	16	TRBD1	TRBJ2-2	TRBV18	CASSPPSGGSTGELFF	TGTGCCAGCTCACCACCGTCAGGGGGCTCCACCGGGGAGCTGTTTTTT
.	16	.	TRBJ2-2	TRBV9	CASSVEKGRNTGELFF	TGTGCCAGCAGCGTAGAGAAGGGGCGGAACACCGGGGAGCTGTTTTTT
.	14	.	TRBJ1-2	TRBV3-1/TRBV3-2	CASSSDSTNYGYTF	TGTGCCAGCAGCTCGGACAGTACTAACTATGGCTACACCTTC
.	14	.	TRBJ2-7	TRBV7-2	CASSLGPGRGEQYF	TGTGCCAGCAGCTTAGGGCCGGGCCGGGGGGAGCAGTACTTC
.	14	.	TRBJ1-5	TRBV19	CASSPGPVQSTQHF	TGTGCCAGTAGTCCAGGTCCCGTCCAATCGACCCAGCATTTT
.	13	TRBD1	TRBJ1-3	TRBV2	CASRGTAGNTIYF	TGTGCCAGCAGAGGGACAGCTGGAAACACCATATATTTT
.	13	.	TRBJ1-2	TRBV12-3/TRBV12-4	CASSLGGRYGYTF	TGTGCCAGCAGTTTGGGGGGGCGGTATGGCTACACCTTC
.	18	.	TRBJ1-2	TRBV21-1	CASSKKGQPKPPNYGYTF	TGTGCCAGCAGCAAAAAGGGACAACCAAAACCGCCTAACTATGGCTACACCTTC
few	17	TRBD1	TRBJ1-2	TRBV18	CASSPSGQGGLNYGYTF	TGTGCCAGCTCACCATCGGGACAGGGGGGCCTTAACTATGGCTACACCTTC
once	14	TRBD1	TRBJ2-7	TRBV5-1	CASSLLTGPYEQYF	TGCGCCAGCAGCTTGTTGACAGGGCCCTACGAGCAGTACTTC
.	15	TRBD1	TRBJ1-6	TRBV3-1/TRBV3-2	CASSQGGGANSPLHF	TGTGCCAGCAGCCAAGGAGGGGGCGCCAATTCACCCCTCCACTTT
.	16	TRBD2	TRBJ2-2	TRBV24-1	CATSDFKTGGAGELFF	TGTGCCACCAGTGATTTTAAGACGGGGGGAGCCGGGGAGCTGTTTTTT
.	14	.	TRBJ2-3	TRBV30	CAWAQGYFTDTQYF	TGTGCCTGGGCCCAGGGTTACTTCACAGATACGCAGTATTTT
.	13	TRBD1	TRBJ2-7	TRBV23-1	CASRTGVSYEQYF	TGCGCCAGCAGGACAGGGGTCTCCTACGAGCAGTACTTC
.	15	.	TRBJ1-5	TRBV5-8	CASSVDIDSNQPQHF	TGTGCCAGCAGCGTTGACATCGATTCCAATCAGCCCCAGCATTTT
.	18	.	TRBJ2-2	TRBV7-2	CASSLELAARGGTGELFF	TGTGCCAGCAGCTTAGAGCTAGCGGCCAGAGGGGGCACCGGGGAGCTGTTTTTT
.	15	TRBD1	TRBJ2-7	TRBV18	CASSPAQGGSYEQYF	TGTGCCAGCTCACCAGCACAGGGGGGATCCTACGAGCAGTACTTC
few	15	.	TRBJ2-2	TRBV5-1	CASSLSPGDTGELFF	TGCGCCAGCAGCTTATCCCCGGGGGACACCGGGGAGCTGTTTTTT
.	16	.	TRBJ2-3	TRBV18	CASSPPGGGGTDTQYF	TGTGCCAGCTCACCTCCCGGAGGTGGGGGCACAGATACGCAGTATTTT
once	16	TRBD1	TRBJ1-5	TRBV4-1	CASSPQGTASNQPQHF	TGCGCCAGCAGCCCGCAGGGGACAGCTAGCAATCAGCCCCAGCATTTT
.	16	.	TRBJ1-3	TRBV7-9	CASSSVQGYGGNTIYF	TGTGCCAGCAGCTCCGTACAGGGTTATGGTGGAAACACCATATATTTT
.	13	.	TRBJ1-2	TRBV5-6	CASSLPGVGGYTF	TGTGCCAGCAGCTTGCCCGGGGTCGGGGGCTACACCTTC
once	18	TRBD2	TRBJ2-1	TRBV4-1	CASSPVPTLAGAGNEQFF	TGCGCCAGCAGCCCTGTTCCTACTTTAGCGGGAGCGGGCAATGAGCAGTTCTTC
.	14	TRBD1	TRBJ1-2	TRBV27	CASSQGQGVYGYTF	TGTGCCAGCAGTCAAGGACAGGGAGTCTATGGCTACACCTTC
few	14	TRBD1	TRBJ2-2	TRBV19	CASSEQGFTGELFF	TGTGCCAGTAGTGAACAGGGGTTTACCGGGGAGCTGTTTTTT
.	16	.	TRBJ2-3	TRBV6-5	CASSYSGLLRTDTQYF	TGTGCCAGCAGTTACTCGGGACTGCTCAGGACAGATACGCAGTATTTT